These 15 T cell receptor beta chains originate from one sample sequenced in a study of T cell repertoires in cytomegalovirus infection. Each CDR3 protein gets one entry after TCRdb re-called the reads with MiXCR. The data show 630,000 or so distinct CDR3 sequences, 20% to 25% seen once. Sequencing was performed on CD8+ T cells from PBMCs. The receptors derive from a human donor in good health (CMV status not recorded). Some clones in this sample may be carry-over from other donors' samples.

The rearrangement uses TRBV15 and TRBJ1-1; 10 nucleotides agree with TRBD1. Germline values: CDR1 LNHNV, CDR2 YYDKDF (reference sequence). Germline trimming cut 5 bases from V and 4 bases from J; bases unmatched to any gene: 10. The CDR3 extends over 16 amino acids. CDR3 nucleotides: TGTGCCACCAGCGACCGGGACAGGGGTTCTGGCACTGAAGCTTTCTTT. Its translation is CATSDRDRGSGTEAFF. The whole variable domain, filled in from reference TRBV15 and TRBJ1-1, reads DAMVIQNPRYQVTQFGKPVTLSCSQTLNHNVMYWYQQKSSQAPKLLFHYYDKDFNNEADTPDNFQSRRPNTSFCFLDIRSPGLGDTAMYLCATSDRDRGSGTEAFFGQGTRLTVV.

The CDR3 loop reads CANSQDRVEETQYF. In DNA, the CDR3 is TGTGCCAACAGCCAGGACAGGGTCGAGGAGACCCAGTACTTC. This chain joins TRBV28 and TRBJ2-5; 8 bases are a match to TRBD1. J was trimmed by 5 bases and V by 10 bases; bases with no gene match: 12. Germline values: CDR1 MDHEN, CDR2 SYDVKM. The CDR3 loop spans 14 amino acids.

The table lists this clonotype with a few counts. This rearrangement joins TRBV24-1 to TRBJ2-2, with D perhaps TRBD2 (6 bases). Trimming pared 7 bases from V and 3 bases from J, leaving 11 bases between. CDR3 size: 14 residues. The germline V gene encodes CDR1 KGHDR and CDR2 SFDVKD. CDR3 nucleotides: TGTGCCACCAGGCGGGACGGCTACACCGGGGAGCTGTTTTTT. This sequence encodes CATRRDGYTGELFF.

This clonotype has a count of ten or more. The V call is TRBV5-5, the J call TRBJ2-7; 7 nucleotides match TRBD1. The germline V gene encodes CDR1 SGHKS and CDR2 YYEKEE (reference sequence). After removal of 4 bases from V and 2 bases from J, the junction contained 6 bases not matched to a gene. The CDR3 contains 14 residues. CDR3 DNA: TGTGCCAGCAGCGTATGGGACAGTACCTACGAGCAGTACGTC. It codes for CASSVWDSTYEQYV.

The table lists this clonotype with a few counts. CDR3 nucleotides: TGCGCCAGCAGCCAAGAGACGACAGCGGAGCAGTTCTTC. Translation gives CASSQETTAEQFF. The V gene is TRBV4-1, the J gene TRBJ2-1; tentative D call: TRBD1 (5 bases). CDR3 length equals 13 residues. Germline-derived CDR1 and CDR2 are MGHRA and YSYEKL. Trimming took 0 bases from V and 10 from J, leaving 10 bases between them.

This clonotype was seen many times. The chain has TRBV28 and TRBJ1-1, with TRBD1 as a possible D gene (5 bases). Germline loops: CDR1 MDHEN, CDR2 SYDVKM. The CDR3 contains 11 residues. The V end lost 11 bases, the J end lost 1 base, and 8 bases lay between the germline ends. CDR3: CACQGNTEAFF. In DNA, the CDR3 is TGTGCCTGTCAGGGGAACACTGAAGCTTTCTTT.

Note on this clonotype: This may arise from a read error, as a much more abundant clone is one base away. The rearrangement uses TRBV7-4 and TRBJ2-1, with D unclear. Germline assignment: CDR1 SGHVT and CDR2 SQSDAQ. There are 13 residues in the CDR3. CDR3 region: CASSSTAYNGQFF. CDR3 nucleotides: TGTGCCAGCAGCAGTACTGCCTACAATGGGCAGTTCTTC.

Many counts were recorded for this clonotype. This CDR3 is CASSFPQPQHF. CDR3 nucleotide sequence: TGTGCCAGCAGTTTCCCCCAGCCCCAGCATTTT. This chain connects TRBV28 to TRBJ1-5; D is ambiguous. Trimming cost V 3 bases and J 7 bases, with 4 bases left between them. Germline CDR1 and CDR2: MDHEN and SYDVKM. The CDR3 consists of 11 residues.

This clonotype was found a few times. The chain recombines TRBV6-6 with TRBJ1-6; weak D call: TRBD1 (5 bases). The ends were cut back, 0 bases at V and 5 bases at J, with 14 bases in the middle. CDR1 is MNHNY, CDR2 SVGAGI, per germline (reference sequence). The CDR3 is made up of 17 amino acids. CDR3 bases: TGTGCCAGCAGTTACTCGATGCTCGACAGTGATAATTCACCCCTCCACTTT. Translating gives CASSYSMLDSDNSPLHF.

A single count supports this clonotype. The chain has TRBV9 and TRBJ1-4, with D perhaps matching TRBD1 (6 bases). From germline, CDR1 is SGDLS and CDR2 YYNGEE. The length of the CDR3 is 16 residues. V lost 0 bases and J 3 bases, leaving 12 bases between the germline ends. The CDR3 bases are TGTGCCAGCAGCGTAGGAGGGGGGGGTTCTAATGAAAAACTGTTTTTT. Its protein is CASSVGGGGSNEKLFF.

The chain recombines TRBV3-1 with TRBJ1-1; 11 nucleotides line up with TRBD1. This CDR3 contains 17 residues. Trimming cost V 5 bases and J 0 bases; bases outside gene matches: 8. CDR1 LGHDT and CDR2 YNNKEL come from the germline V gene (reference sequence). The CDR3 DNA is TGTGCCAGCAGCGCGGCGGGACAGGGGGTCGTGAACACTGAAGCTTTCTTT. It encodes CASSAAGQGVVNTEAFF.

V usage is TRBV19 and J usage is TRBJ1-2; 7 nucleotides line up with TRBD1. The CDR3 loop spans 16 amino acids. V shed 0 bases and J 5 bases; nucleotides not matched to a gene: 9. Germline lookup yields CDR1 LNHDA and CDR2 SQIVND (reference sequence). This chain's CDR3 is CASSIDRHGQAYGYTF. In DNA, the CDR3 is TGTGCCAGTAGTATAGACCGTCACGGACAGGCGTATGGCTACACCTTC. The whole variable domain, remainder taken from reference TRBV19 and TRBJ1-2, is DGGITQSPKYLFRKEGQNVTLSCEQNLNHDAMYWYRQDPGQGLRLIYYSQIVNDFQKGDIAEGYSVSREKKESFPLTVTSAQKNPTAFYLCASSIDRHGQAYGYTFGSGTRLTVV.

The V call is TRBV28, the J call TRBJ1-2; tentative D call: TRBD1 (5 bases). With 4 bases removed from V and 3 bases from J, the gap between germline ends came to 12 bases. From germline, CDR1 is MDHEN and CDR2 SYDVKM. The CDR3 loop spans 14 amino acids. As DNA, the CDR3 is TGTGCCAGCAGTTCACCAGGGTTTGACTATGGCTACACCTTC. Protein: CASSSPGFDYGYTF.

In its sample, this clonotype was seen a few times. This chain connects TRBV7-6 to TRBJ2-3; D unresolved. This CDR3 comprises 15 residues. The V and J ends lost 5 bases and 4 bases respectively, with 16 bases between them. Germline CDR1 SGHVS, CDR2 FNYEAQ. The CDR3 sequence: CASSPRAPGADTQYF. The CDR3 DNA sequence: TGTGCCAGCAGCCCCCGGGCCCCGGGTGCAGATACGCAGTATTTT.

The chain combines TRBV12-3 or TRBV12-4 with TRBJ2-5; 7 nucleotides agree with TRBD1. V trimming: 7 bases; J trimming: 5 bases; junction bases outside the gene matches: 7. The CDR3 sequence is 13 residues long. CDR3 bases: TGTGCCAGCACTTCGACAGGGTGGGAGACCCAGTACTTC. As protein: CASTSTGWETQYF.